The 20 T cell receptor beta chains presented below share a single source sample, sequenced in a study of CD8 T cells in Susac syndrome. With random hexamers, about 0.45 to 1 ug RNA was reverse transcribed. A single record per CDR3 protein comes from TCRdb applying MiXCR to the immunoSEQ multiplex PCR reads. The sample shows 150,000 to 200,000 distinct CDR3 sequences, around 94% of them seen only once. Sequenced material: CD4+ T cells from PBMCs. The source of these receptors is a human donor in good health.

In nucleotides, the CDR3 is TGTGCCAGCAGCGACAGGGTCAATCAGCCCCAGCATTTT. It yields the protein CASSDRVNQPQHF. The chain has TRBV7-2 and TRBJ1-5, with 7 bases fitting TRBD1. J gave up 3 bases and V 5 bases, and 1 base lay outside the gene matches. Per germline, CDR1 SGHTA and CDR2 FQGNSA. This CDR3 has 13 amino acids.

CDR3 amino acids: CSASTGPNSPLHF. The CDR3, as DNA: TGCAGTGCTAGTACCGGGCCTAATTCACCCCTCCACTTT. The J gene is TRBJ1-6, the V gene TRBV20-1; no reliable D call. The CDR3 is made up of 13 amino acids. Germline CDR1 reads DFQATT; CDR2 reads SNEGSKA (reference sequence). V was clipped by 3 bases and J by 6 bases, with 9 bases between them.

V gene TRBV20-1 combines with J gene TRBJ1-6, with 7 bases aligning to TRBD1. The ends lost 3 bases at V and 6 bases at J; junction bases unmatched: 14. Germline assignment: CDR1 DFQATT and CDR2 SNEGSKA (reference sequence). The CDR3 extends over 17 amino acids. CDR3 nucleotide sequence: TGCAGTGCTAGCCCCTCTATAGGGGGCGCGGGTAATTCACCCCTCCACTTT. Its protein is CSASPSIGGAGNSPLHF.

This sequence joins TRBV6-5 and TRBJ1-6; no definite D call. V gave up 4 bases and J gave up 9 bases, with 10 bases separating them. The CDR3 loop spans 13 amino acids. Germline V lookup: CDR1 MNHEY, CDR2 SVGAGI. CDR3 nucleotides: TGTGCCAGCAGTTTGGCAGAGGGTTCACCCCTCCACTTT. It translates to CASSLAEGSPLHF.

The sample holds one count of this clonotype. J is TRBJ1-6 and V is TRBV25-1, with D possibly being TRBD1 (5 bases). Between the trimmed V and J ends, which lost 3 bases and 8 bases, there was a span of 8 bases. This CDR3 has 13 amino acids. Germline V lookup: CDR1 MGHDK, CDR2 SYGVNS. The CDR3 region is CASSDRVYSPLHF. As DNA, the CDR3 is TGTGCCAGCAGTGACAGGGTCTATTCACCCCTCCACTTT.

This chain uses TRBV29-1 with TRBJ1-2; no clear D. This CDR3 has 13 residues. The germline CDR1 and CDR2 sequences are SQVTM and ANQGSEA. The germline V and J ends were trimmed by 3 bases and 12 bases, with 20 bases remaining between them. This CDR3 reads CSVELAGYKANTF. CDR3 coding DNA: TGCAGCGTTGAGCTGGCGGGGTATAAGGCGAACACCTTC.

CDR3 sequence reads: CAWNPAGGPRSEQFF. DNA of the CDR3: TGTGCCTGGAACCCAGCGGGGGGGCCACGTAGTGAGCAGTTCTTC. The chain joins TRBV30 to TRBJ2-1; 10 positions match TRBD2. V gave up 4 bases and J gave up 9 bases; unmatched junction bases: 12. Germline V gene lookup returns CDR1 GTSNPN and CDR2 SVGIG (reference sequence). There are 15 residues in the CDR3.

V and J are TRBV29-1 and TRBJ1-4, with no clear D. The CDR3 is 12 residues long. Germline CDR1 and CDR2: SQVTM and ANQGSEA. V was pared by 6 bases and J by 8 bases, with 13 bases between. The CDR3 here is CSVSRTREKLFF. The CDR3 DNA is TGCAGCGTCAGTCGGACGAGAGAAAAACTGTTTTTT.

This rearrangement joins TRBV6-5 to TRBJ1-1; a weak D match, TRBD1 (5 bases). Trimming pared 8 bases from V and 5 bases from J, leaving 15 bases between. CDR1 and CDR2 from the germline V gene are MNHEY and SVGAGI. The CDR3 is 13 residues long. The CDR3 DNA reads as TGTGCCAGCGTGGTCGGGGGAGGAACTGAAGCTTTCTTT. Residues: CASVVGGGTEAFF.

This chain joins TRBV20-1 and TRBJ2-7; D is possibly TRBD2 (6 bases). Germline CDR1 and CDR2: DFQATT and SNEGSKA (reference sequence). This CDR3 region has 11 residues. V lost 7 bases to trimming and J lost 5 bases, with 12 bases between them. Here the CDR3 reads CSGRDGNEQYF. The CDR3 nucleotides read TGCAGTGGGAGGGATGGGAACGAGCAGTACTTC.

CDR3 amino acids: CASSQPSETQYF. For the CDR3, the DNA is TGTGCCAGCAGCCAACCATCGGAGACCCAGTACTTC. The J gene is TRBJ2-5, the V gene TRBV3-1; D unclear. The CDR3 spans 12 residues. The germline gives CDR1 LGHDT, CDR2 YNNKEL (reference sequence). V was clipped by 2 bases and J by 5 bases, with 6 bases between them.

This sequence joins TRBV12-3 or TRBV12-4 and TRBJ2-5, with 10 bases lining up with TRBD1. Unmatched junction bases numbered 13, after V lost 5 bases and J lost 13 bases. The CDR3 runs to 14 residues. The CDR3 DNA follows: TGTGCCAGCAGTCCGAGGACAGGGGGTGAAGCACTGTACTTC. Its protein product is CASSPRTGGEALYF.

V usage is TRBV7-9 and J usage is TRBJ1-6, with D maybe TRBD1 (5 bases). The V end was cut by 6 bases, the J end by 7 bases, with 16 bases between. CDR3 length: 15 residues. Looked up from germline, CDR1 is SEHNR and CDR2 is FQNEAQ (reference sequence). The CDR3 loop reads CASSPPGTANSPLHF. CDR3 in DNA: TGTGCCAGCAGTCCCCCCGGGACTGCAAATTCACCCCTCCACTTT. Supplemented by reference TRBV7-9 and TRBJ1-6, the full variable domain reads DTGVSQNPRHKITKRGQNVTFRCDPISEHNRLYWYRQTLGQGPEFLTYFQNEAQLEKSRLLSDRFSAERPKGSFSTLEIQRTEQGDSAMYLCASSPPGTANSPLHFGNGTRLTVT.

J is TRBJ2-1 and V is TRBV11-1; the match to TRBD1 covers 7 bases. CDR3 length equals 16 residues. V gave up 5 bases and J gave up 0 bases; unmatched junction bases: 7. In germline, CDR1 is SGHAT, CDR2 FQDESV (reference sequence). CDR3 region: CASSQPGQNSYNEQFF. CDR3 nucleotide sequence: TGTGCCAGCAGCCAGCCGGGACAGAACTCCTACAATGAGCAGTTCTTC.

This chain connects TRBV29-1 to TRBJ2-3; D remains unclear. V lost 6 bases and J lost 3, with 13 bases in between. In germline, CDR1 is SQVTM, CDR2 ANQGSEA. CDR3 size: 13 residues. CDR3 in amino acids: CSVRPLLTDTQYF. Written as DNA, the CDR3 is TGCAGCGTCCGACCATTGCTTACAGATACGCAGTATTTT.

V is TRBV20-1 and J is TRBJ2-4, with a weak D call TRBD1 (6 bases). This CDR3 has 14 amino acids. Germline V gene sequence: CDR1 DFQATT, CDR2 SNEGSKA (reference sequence). Trimming took off 0 bases at V and 7 bases at J, with 13 bases between the two ends. CDR3 in DNA: TGCAGTGCTAGAGATTACCAGGGGCGCAACATTCAGTACTTC. Translated: CSARDYQGRNIQYF.

The V call is TRBV20-1, the J call TRBJ1-5; possibly TRBD1 for D (6 bases). Germline loops: CDR1 DFQATT, CDR2 SNEGSKA (reference sequence). This CDR3 has 13 residues. V shed 6 bases and J shed 5 bases, with 14 bases lying between them. The CDR3 sequence is CSASVQGYQPQHF. DNA for the CDR3: TGCAGTGCCTCAGTCCAGGGGTATCAGCCCCAGCATTTT.

V is TRBV3-1 and J is TRBJ2-4; possible D gene TRBD2, 6 bases. CDR1 LGHDT and CDR2 YNNKEL come from the germline V gene (reference sequence). V shed 4 bases and J shed 6 bases, with 16 bases lying between them. The CDR3 has 15 residues. The CDR3 here is CASSPVGGPLNIQYF. The CDR3 nucleotides are TGTGCCAGCAGCCCGGTCGGGGGTCCCTTAAACATTCAGTACTTC.

The chain joins TRBV6-2 or TRBV6-3 to TRBJ2-1; 8 bases agree with TRBD2. The V gene end was trimmed by 10 bases and the J gene end by 5 bases; junction bases not matched to a gene: 10. Germline-derived CDR1 and CDR2 are MNHEY and SVGEGT. The CDR3 loop spans 14 amino acids. CDR3 in amino acids: CATSRTSHNNEQFF. CDR3 nucleotides: TGTGCCACCTCAAGGACTAGCCATAACAATGAGCAGTTCTTC.

For this clonotype: The junction and the germline gene differ at one end; a read error may be behind it. This chain joins TRBV24-1 and TRBJ1-1, with D possibly matching TRBD1 (5 bases). CDR3 length: 13 amino acids. Per the germline V gene, CDR1 is KGHDR and CDR2 is SFDVKD. CDR3 in DNA: TGTGCCACGAGTGACTGGGGGGGGACTGAAGCTTTCTTT. This sequence encodes CATSDWGGTEAFF.